The entry below gives a single T cell receptor beta chain sequence along with its context. Single viable CD3+CD4+CD8-CD45RO+ cells were sorted as the memory CD4+ T cells. The repertoire was sequenced with immunoSEQ multiplex PCR; TCRdb's copy has only in-frame clones and lacks some. The table has approximately 65,000 clones, about 74% seen once. This sample is drawn from a study of memory CD4+ T cells and cytomegalovirus serostatus. Overall study: This sample comes from healthy Belgian adults, several CMV seropositive, approximately 25 seronegative.

Germline CDR1 is LNHDA and CDR2 is SQIVND (reference sequence). The V end was cut by 9 bases, the J end by 1 base, with 15 bases between. CDR3 length equals 14 residues. The sample taken for sequencing was memory CD4+ T cells from blood. The sequence came from an adult in good health and CMV-seronegative. The chain employs TRBV19 and TRBJ1-1; D is unresolved. The CDR3 loop is CASLRRQPNTEAFF. The DNA of the CDR3 is TGTGCCAGCTTGAGGCGGCAACCGAACACTGAAGCTTTCTTT. Complete variable domain (other parts from reference TRBV19 and TRBJ1-1): DGGITQSPKYLFRKEGQNVTLSCEQNLNHDAMYWYRQDPGQGLRLIYYSQIVNDFQKGDIAEGYSVSREKKESFPLTVTSAQKNPTAFYLCASLRRQPNTEAFFGQGTRLTVV.